The entry below describes one T cell receptor (beta chain). After extraction with the RNeasy kit, roughly 0.5 to 1 ug of the RNA was reverse transcribed using random hexamers. TCRdb passed the immunoSEQ multiplex PCR reads through MiXCR, listing each CDR3 protein once. Of about 160,000 distinct CDR3 sequences detected, around 93% appear once; the ten largest clones hold more than 0.11%. These data are taken from a study of CD8 T cells in Susac syndrome. The CDR3 extends over 16 amino acids. Germline CDR1 is SEHNR and CDR2 is FQNEAQ (reference sequence). Trimming removed 1 base from V and 2 bases from J; junction bases left unmatched: 3.

The chain carries TRBV7-9 and TRBJ2-7; the match to TRBD2 covers 12 bases. Sequenced sample: CD4+ T cells from PBMCs. The receptor was derived from a human donor in good health. The CDR3 nucleotides are TGTGCCAGCAGCTTAGTGAGGACTAGCGGGGCCTACGAGCAGTACTTC. Translation gives CASSLVRTSGAYEQYF.